The rows below give T cell receptor beta chains drawn from one sample of a study of OX40 agonist ivuxolimab in advanced cancers. Profiled with immunoSEQ multiplex PCR; TCRdb holds only in-frame clones, not every one. The sample shows about 55,000 clones, around nine tenths of them seen only once. This specimen consisted of CD4+ or CD8+ T cells sorted from blood, obtained in a trial of the OX40 agonist ivuxolimab. Receptors were obtained from an adult with an advanced solid tumor such as melanoma, head and neck, liver or kidney cancer. Both conserved end residues are part of each CDR3. The D gene is left open where the match is weak. Where a row states a size, it is once, few, many or the class of an expanded clone; other rows omit it.

>TRBJ2-3|16|-|TRBD2|TRBV7-2
TGTGCCAGCAGCCCCCTCCGGTACTCCGGGACTAGTTCCCGGTATTTT
CASSPLRYSGTSSRYF
>TRBJ1-1|15|-|TRBD1|TRBV28
TGTGCCAGCAGCCGGGACAGGCAAAGAAACACTGAAGCTTTCTTT
CASSRDRQRNTEAFF
>TRBJ1-1|15|-|-|TRBV7-9
TGTGCCAGCAGCCCAGGGATGTATCAGAGCACTGAAGCTTTCTTT
CASSPGMYQSTEAFF
>TRBJ1-1|14|-|TRBD1|TRBV5-1
TGCGCCAGCAGCCCACAGGGGTGGGGCACTGAAGCTTTCTTT
CASSPQGWGTEAFF
>TRBJ1-4|13|-|TRBD1|TRBV18
TGTGCCAGCTCCCCAGACAGGGGAGGAAAACTGTTTTTT
CASSPDRGGKLFF
>TRBJ1-5|15|-|TRBD1|TRBV28
TGTGCCAGCAGTTTCTTAGACAGGGCCGGCCAGCCCCAGCATTTT
CASSFLDRAGQPQHF
>TRBJ2-7|12|-|-|TRBV6-5
TGTGCCAGCAGCTTAGACAACTACGAGCAGTACTTC
CASSLDNYEQYF
>TRBJ1-4|16|-|-|TRBV18
TGTGCCAGCTCACCGACATCCGGGCTAGCGGATGAAAAACTGTTTTTT
CASSPTSGLADEKLFF
>TRBJ1-4|13|-|TRBD1|TRBV2
TGTGCCAGCAGGGGACAGCTTAATGAAAAACTGTTTTTT
CASRGQLNEKLFF
>TRBJ2-6|15|-|-|TRBV28
TGTGCCAGCACAATCGGGGGCTCTGGGGCCAACGTCCTGACTTTC
CASTIGGSGANVLTF
>TRBJ2-5|13|-|-|TRBV5-5
TGTGCCAGCAGCTTGAACGGGCGAGAGACCCAGTACTTC
CASSLNGRETQYF
>TRBJ1-1|12|-|-|TRBV30
TGTGCCTGGGGGCCGGTGAACACTGAAGCTTTCTTT
CAWGPVNTEAFF
>TRBJ1-1|15|-|-|TRBV18
TGTGCCAGCTCACCGATGGGATTTCGGAACACTGAAGCTTTCTTT
CASSPMGFRNTEAFF
>TRBJ2-5|14|-|-|TRBV18
TGTGCCAGCTCTCACACGGCTGAACGAGAGACCCAGTACTTC
CASSHTAERETQYF
>TRBJ2-2|15|-|-|TRBV27
TGTGCCAGCAGTTTCGGTGGGAGCACGAGCGGGGAGCTGTTTTTT
CASSFGGSTSGELFF
>TRBJ1-2|13|-|-|TRBV6-1
TGTGCCAGCAGTGAAAGACGCAACTATGGCTACACCTTC
CASSERRNYGYTF
>TRBJ2-2|15|-|TRBD1|TRBV6-5
TGTGCCAGCAGTCCCAGGGGGACAGTGACCGGGGAGCTGTTTTTT
CASSPRGTVTGELFF
>TRBJ1-4|14|-|-|TRBV5-1
TGCGCCAGCAGCGATGACGGCCTTGGGGAAAAACTGTTTTTT
CASSDDGLGEKLFF
>TRBJ2-7|14|-|TRBD2|TRBV6-5
TGTGCCAGCAGCCGACTAGCGGGAGGCGGGGAGCAGTACTTC
CASSRLAGGGEQYF
>TRBJ1-2|14|-|TRBD1|TRBV5-1
TGCGCCAGCAGCTACCAAACAGGGGGCTCGGGCTACACCTTC
CASSYQTGGSGYTF
>TRBJ2-3|19|-|TRBD2|TRBV9
TGTGCCAGCAGCGCCCTACCACCTCCGGGACTAGCGGGCACAGATACGCAGTATTTT
CASSALPPPGLAGTDTQYF
>TRBJ2-7|14|-|-|TRBV7-2
TGTGCCAGCAGCTTAGGATTTTTGTCCTACGAGCAGTACTTC
CASSLGFLSYEQYF
>TRBJ2-5|14|-|-|TRBV5-1
TGCGCCAGCAGCTTGGCGCCCGATCTGGGGACCCAGTACTTC
CASSLAPDLGTQYF
>TRBJ2-3|16|-|TRBD2|TRBV9
TGTGCCAGCAGCCTCCATCAGGGAGGGAGCACAGATACGCAGTATTTT
CASSLHQGGSTDTQYF
>TRBJ2-3|14|-|-|TRBV6-5
TGTGCCAGCGCCCGGCGGGGTGTGGCAGATACGCAGTATTTT
CASARRGVADTQYF
>TRBJ2-5|13|few|TRBD1|TRBV30
TGTGCCTGGGGGACAGGGCTCCAAGAGACCCAGTACTTC
CAWGTGLQETQYF
>TRBJ2-7|16|-|TRBD2|TRBV9
TGTGCCAGCAGCGCCGGATCTAGCGGGAGTTTCAGCGAGCAGTACTTC
CASSAGSSGSFSEQYF
>TRBJ1-2|14|-|-|TRBV14
TGTGCCAGCAGCCCCGTGGGCAGGGCCTATGGCTACACCTTC
CASSPVGRAYGYTF
>TRBJ1-2|15|-|-|TRBV6-5
TGTGCCAGCAGTTACTCAGGGGTGGGGTCCTATGGCTACACCTTC
CASSYSGVGSYGYTF
>TRBJ2-7|11|-|-|TRBV19
TGTGCCAGTAGTAACTCCTACGAGCAGTACTTC
CASSNSYEQYF
>TRBJ2-3|16|-|-|TRBV5-1
TGCGCCAGCAGCTTGGCGGGGGCGAAGAGCACAGATACGCAGTATTTT
CASSLAGAKSTDTQYF
>TRBJ1-4|15|-|-|TRBV4-2
TGTGCCAGCAGCCAAGCAGGTGGGGATAATGAAAAACTGTTTTTT
CASSQAGGDNEKLFF
>TRBJ1-5|16|once|TRBD1|TRBV27
TGTGCCAGCAGCTCCGGGACAGGGGTTAGCAATCAGCCCCAGCATTTT
CASSSGTGVSNQPQHF
>TRBJ2-3|14|-|TRBD1|TRBV28
TGTGCCAGCAGCCCGGGACAGGGGGTAGATACGCAGTATTTT
CASSPGQGVDTQYF
>TRBJ2-7|15|once|TRBD2|TRBV7-4
TGTGCCAGCAGCCCTCCTGCGGGGGATTGCTACGAGCAGTACTTC
CASSPPAGDCYEQYF
>TRBJ2-3|10|-|-|TRBV20-1
TGCAGTGCCGCTACAGATACGCAGTATTTT
CSAATDTQYF